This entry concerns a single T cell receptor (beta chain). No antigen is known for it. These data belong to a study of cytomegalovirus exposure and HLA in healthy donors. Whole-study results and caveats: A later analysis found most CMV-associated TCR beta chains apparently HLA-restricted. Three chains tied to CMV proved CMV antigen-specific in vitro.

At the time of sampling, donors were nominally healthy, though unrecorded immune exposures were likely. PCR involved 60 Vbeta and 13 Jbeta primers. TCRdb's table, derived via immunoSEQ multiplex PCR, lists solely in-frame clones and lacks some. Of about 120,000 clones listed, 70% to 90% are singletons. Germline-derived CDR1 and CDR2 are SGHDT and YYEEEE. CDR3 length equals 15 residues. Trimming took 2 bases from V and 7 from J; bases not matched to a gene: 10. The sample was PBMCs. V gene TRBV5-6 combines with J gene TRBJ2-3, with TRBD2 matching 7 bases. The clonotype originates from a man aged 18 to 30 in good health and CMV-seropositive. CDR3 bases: TGTGCCAGCAGCTTAAGAGGGCCCGGGAGGAATACGCAGTATTTT. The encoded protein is CASSLRGPGRNTQYF.